This T cell receptor beta chain comes out of a study of blood T cell repertoires in COVID-19. Background on the study: Specimens from acute and convalescent COVID-19 originated in the United States, Italy and Spain.

CDR1 is MNHEY, CDR2 SMNVEV, per germline (reference sequence). This CDR3 contains 14 residues. V was trimmed by 3 bases and J by 6 bases, leaving 15 bases between them. Source study methods: Amplification of reference gene primers provided the estimated nucleated cell counts. Using immunoSEQ multiplex PCR, the repertoire was profiled, and TCRdb retains in-frame clones only, with some absent. V, J and clone size were drawn from that table, and D and trimming were deduced from the DNA. Of hundreds of thousands of clones in the sample, less than 85% were seen once. Participants were aged roughly 18 to 89 years, lived in over 20 US areas, and enrolled virtually. Membership in each cohort depended on participant-reported clinical history.

The sequenced material came from PBMCs or T cells enriched from blood (not recorded which). The J gene is TRBJ2-7, the V gene TRBV27; no clear D gene. The TCR sequence derives from a woman between 45 and 65 years old who had recovered from COVID-19. CDR3 sequence reads: CASSFYLTSGEQYF. CDR3 DNA sequence: TGTGCCAGCAGTTTTTACCTAACTTCTGGCGAGCAGTACTTC.